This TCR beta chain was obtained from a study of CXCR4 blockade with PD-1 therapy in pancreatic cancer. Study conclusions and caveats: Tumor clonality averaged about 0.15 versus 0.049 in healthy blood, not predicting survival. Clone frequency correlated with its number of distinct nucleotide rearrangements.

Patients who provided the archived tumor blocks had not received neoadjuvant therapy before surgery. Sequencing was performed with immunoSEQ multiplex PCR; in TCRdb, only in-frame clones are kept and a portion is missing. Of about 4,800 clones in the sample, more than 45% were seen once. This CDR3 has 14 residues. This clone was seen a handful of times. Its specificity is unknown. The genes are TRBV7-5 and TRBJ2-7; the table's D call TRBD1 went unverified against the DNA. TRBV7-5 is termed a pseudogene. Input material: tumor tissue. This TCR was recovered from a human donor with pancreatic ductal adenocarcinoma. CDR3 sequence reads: CASSSDRQGALKYF. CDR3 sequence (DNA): TGTGCCAGCAGCAGTGACCGACAGGGGGCGTTGAAGTACTTC.